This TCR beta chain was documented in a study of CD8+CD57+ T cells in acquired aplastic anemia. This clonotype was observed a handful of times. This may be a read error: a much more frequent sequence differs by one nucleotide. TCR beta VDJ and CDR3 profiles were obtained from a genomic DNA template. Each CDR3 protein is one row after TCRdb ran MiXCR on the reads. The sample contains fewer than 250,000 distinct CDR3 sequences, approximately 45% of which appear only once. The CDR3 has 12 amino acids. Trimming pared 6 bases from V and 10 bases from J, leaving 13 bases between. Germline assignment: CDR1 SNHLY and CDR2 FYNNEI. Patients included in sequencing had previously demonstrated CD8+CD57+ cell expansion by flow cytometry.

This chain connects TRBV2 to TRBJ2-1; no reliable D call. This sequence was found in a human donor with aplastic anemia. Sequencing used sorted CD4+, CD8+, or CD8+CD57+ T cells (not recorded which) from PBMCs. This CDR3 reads CASSQVRYEQFF. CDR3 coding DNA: TGTGCCAGCAGCCAAGTTCGTTACGAGCAGTTCTTC.